The 21 T cell receptor beta chains listed next were all sequenced from one sample in a study of vaccination effects on CD4 cells after COVID-19. Following 10 days of culture, CD4+ T cells were isolated. From March to December 2020, the person had a SARS-CoV-2 infection that was confirmed by PCR. Participants completed two doses of the BNT162b2 or mRNA-1273 vaccine. These receptors lack a known antigen. Data came from immunoSEQ multiplex PCR; TCRdb stores just in-frame clones and leaves some out. The sample has around 44,000 clones, around 76% seen once. This specimen consisted of CD4+ T cells from PBMCs cultured without peptide, obtained after COVID-19 vaccination. All receptors come from a human donor who had a prior SARS-CoV-2 infection.

The chain has TRBV6-1 and TRBJ2-5; 7 bases match TRBD1. This CDR3 is built from 15 residues. The germline CDR1 and CDR2 sequences are MNHNS and SASEGT. V dropped 2 bases and J dropped 5; count of bases not matched to a gene: 8. The CDR3 loop reads CASSESRGRPETQYF. CDR3 nucleotide sequence: TGTGCCAGCAGTGAAAGTAGGGGGCGCCCGGAGACCCAGTACTTC.

The rearrangement joins TRBV7-2 to TRBJ2-5; weak D call: TRBD1 (6 bases). Deletions cut 1 base from V and 8 bases from J, with 11 bases between. Germline-derived CDR1 and CDR2 are SGHTA and FQGNSA. The CDR3 is 13 amino acids. The CDR3 reads CASSLGTEYTQYF. In DNA, the CDR3 is TGTGCCAGCAGCTTAGGGACAGAATATACCCAGTACTTC.

The J gene is TRBJ2-5, the V gene TRBV5-5; possibly TRBD1 for D (5 bases). Germline CDR1 and CDR2: SGHKS and YYEKEE (reference sequence). This CDR3 comprises 14 residues. V was trimmed by 2 bases and J by 0 bases, leaving 8 bases between them. DNA for the CDR3: TGTGCCAGCAGCTTCATAGGGGACCAAGAGACCCAGTACTTC. Protein sequence: CASSFIGDQETQYF.

The rearrangement joins TRBV7-3 to TRBJ2-3, with D uncertain. Germline CDR1 SGHTA, CDR2 FQGTGA. The CDR3 is 16 amino acids. V dropped 5 bases and J dropped 0 bases, with 15 bases sitting between them. CDR3 residues: CASSQERLSSTDTQYF. CDR3 bases: TGTGCCAGCAGCCAGGAGAGACTTTCTAGCACAGATACGCAGTATTTT. Combining the CDR3 with reference TRBV7-3 and TRBJ2-3 gives the whole variable domain GAGVSQTPSNKVTEKGKYVELRCDPISGHTALYWYRQSLGQGPEFLIYFQGTGAADDSGLPNDRFFAVRPEGSVSTLKIQRTERGDSAVYLCASSQERLSSTDTQYFGPGTRLTVL.

The chain carries TRBV3-1 (or the pseudogene TRBV3-2) and TRBJ2-2; the match to TRBD2 covers 8 bases. The CDR3 sequence is 14 residues long. Germline lookup yields CDR1 LGHDT and CDR2 YNNKEL (reference sequence). V gave up 1 base and J gave up 6 bases; unmatched junction bases: 1. CDR3 sequence reads: CASSQGTSPGELFF. The DNA of the CDR3 is TGTGCCAGCAGCCAAGGGACTAGCCCCGGGGAGCTGTTTTTT.

The V call is TRBV6-2 or TRBV6-3, the J call TRBJ1-2; TRBD1 agrees at 7 bases. The CDR3 totals 15 residues. Germline-derived CDR1 and CDR2 are MNHEY and SVGEGT. V was clipped by 6 bases and J by 3 bases; unmatched bases: 10. In DNA, the CDR3 is TGTGCCAGCAGCCCGACAGGGTTAACGGACTATGGCTACACCTTC. It specifies CASSPTGLTDYGYTF.

The chain is built from TRBV5-1 and TRBJ2-2; 9 bases are shared with TRBD2. From germline, CDR1 is SGHRS and CDR2 YFSETQ. The CDR3 contains 17 residues. Trimming took 2 bases from V and 3 from J; bases not matched to a gene: 8. CDR3 bases: TGCGCCAGCAGCTTACCATTAGCGGGGGCCTACACCGGGGAGCTGTTTTTT. It specifies CASSLPLAGAYTGELFF. Drawing the rest from reference TRBV5-1 and TRBJ2-2, the complete variable domain is KAGVTQTPRYLIKTRGQQVTLSCSPISGHRSVSWYQQTPGQGLQFLFEYFSETQRNKGNFPGRFSGRQFSNSRSEMNVSTLELGDSALYLCASSLPLAGAYTGELFFGEGSRLTVL.

The chain is built from TRBV5-1 and TRBJ2-7; 8 bases map to TRBD1. Germline V gene sequence: CDR1 SGHRS, CDR2 YFSETQ. V was pared by 0 bases and J by 1 base, with 3 bases of the junction left unmatched. This CDR3 spans 15 amino acids. The CDR3 DNA reads as TGCGCCAGCAGCTTGGTTCAGGGGGCATCCTACGAGCAGTACTTC. Its protein product is CASSLVQGASYEQYF.

The CDR3 sequence is CASSLSAGGWYEQYF. CDR3 in DNA: TGTGCCAGCAGCTTATCAGCAGGGGGCTGGTACGAGCAGTACTTC. The chain joins TRBV7-2 to TRBJ2-7; 8 nucleotides match TRBD1. Germline V gives CDR1 SGHTA, CDR2 FQGNSA. The CDR3 loop spans 15 amino acids. With V trimmed by 2 bases and J by 4 bases, 7 bases remained unmatched.

The rearrangement links TRBV7-2 to TRBJ2-5; D is undetermined. CDR3 length equals 12 residues. Trimming shortened V by 0 bases and J by 5 bases, and 4 bases separated the two germline ends. CDR1 and CDR2 (germline): SGHTA, FQGNSA. This CDR3 is CASSLATETQYF. The CDR3 DNA follows: TGTGCCAGCAGCTTAGCGACGGAGACCCAGTACTTC.

V is TRBV5-1 and J is TRBJ2-2; D is uncertain. This CDR3 is built from 14 residues. The V and J ends lost 3 bases and 6 bases respectively, with 12 bases between them. Looked up from germline, CDR1 is SGHRS and CDR2 is YFSETQ. CDR3 in amino acids: CASSYVGMPGELFF. The CDR3 DNA is TGCGCCAGCAGCTACGTGGGGATGCCCGGGGAGCTGTTTTTT.

This sequence joins TRBV7-5 and TRBJ1-2; TRBD1, the D gene given by the table, was not confirmed from the DNA. TRBV7-5 is assigned pseudogene status. The CDR3 consists of 15 residues. The CDR3 sequence: CARSCIRQGLYGYTF. Written as DNA, the CDR3 is TGTGCCAGAAGCTGTATTCGACAGGGTCTCTATGGCTACACCTTC.

The J gene is TRBJ2-5, the V gene TRBV5-1; perhaps D is TRBD1 or TRBD2 (5 bases each). The CDR3 length is 14 residues. CDR1 SGHRS and CDR2 YFSETQ come from the germline V gene. The V and J ends lost 4 bases and 0 bases respectively, with 10 bases between them. DNA of the CDR3: TGCGCCAGCAGCGGGGCCGGGGACCAAGAGACCCAGTACTTC. Translating gives CASSGAGDQETQYF.

The sample holds a few counts of this clone. The V gene is TRBV7-9, the J gene TRBJ1-1, with a tentative D call TRBD1 (5 bases). Trimming left V 5 bases short and J 1 base short, with 20 bases between. CDR1 and CDR2 (germline): SEHNR, FQNEAQ (reference sequence). This CDR3 contains 17 residues. CDR3 sequence reads: CASSPGGGTGENTEAFF. The CDR3 bases are TGTGCCAGCAGCCCCGGGGGTGGAACAGGCGAGAACACTGAAGCTTTCTTT.

The chain carries TRBV19 and TRBJ1-5, with D maybe TRBD1 (6 bases). In germline, CDR1 is LNHDA, CDR2 SQIVND (reference sequence). With 5 bases removed from V and 6 bases from J, the gap between germline ends came to 17 bases. This CDR3 has 15 amino acids. CDR3 in DNA: TGTGCCAGTAGTGTGACTACAGGGTTGGGTCAGCCCCAGCATTTT. Its protein is CASSVTTGLGQPQHF.

The rearrangement links TRBV4-3 to TRBJ2-7; 7 nucleotides line up with TRBD2. There are 16 residues in the CDR3. Trimming at V came to 3 bases and at J to 0 bases, leaving 8 bases not matched to a gene. Germline values: CDR1 LGHNA, CDR2 YSLEER. The CDR3 spells CASSHVLASSSYEQYF. CDR3 bases: TGCGCCAGCAGCCATGTACTAGCGTCCTCCTCCTACGAGCAGTACTTC.

This clone was recorded only once. The chain carries TRBV7-9 and TRBJ2-4, with D maybe TRBD2 (5 bases). The germline V and J ends were trimmed by 1 base and 1 base, with 5 bases remaining between them. Per the germline V gene, CDR1 is SEHNR and CDR2 is FQNEAQ (reference sequence). The CDR3 contains 14 residues. The CDR3 here is CASSLGGAKNIQYF. The DNA of the CDR3 is TGTGCCAGCAGCTTAGGCGGGGCCAAAAACATTCAGTACTTC.

J is TRBJ2-3 and V is TRBV5-1, with a tentative D call TRBD2 (5 bases). The CDR3 is 14 amino acids. The germline V gene encodes CDR1 SGHRS and CDR2 YFSETQ. V lost 1 base and J 2 bases, leaving 8 bases between the germline ends. The CDR3 sequence: CASSLSGYTDTQYF. The CDR3 DNA reads as TGCGCCAGCAGCTTGAGCGGTTACACAGATACGCAGTATTTT.

A few counts support this clone. This rearrangement joins TRBV5-4 to TRBJ2-7; possibly TRBD2 for D (6 bases). Germline CDR1 is SGHNT and CDR2 is YYREEE (reference sequence). V shed 4 bases and J shed 3 bases, with 20 bases lying between them. The CDR3 runs to 16 residues. In nucleotides, the CDR3 is TGTGCCAGCAGCGTGAGAAGGGCTAGCGCAGACTACGAGCAGTACTTC. Amino acids: CASSVRRASADYEQYF.

The J gene is TRBJ1-2, the V gene TRBV7-2; D gene ambiguous. The CDR3 totals 13 residues. The V gene's germline CDR1 is SGHTA and CDR2 FQGNSA. Trimming took 2 bases from V and 8 from J, leaving 12 bases between them. CDR3 DNA: TGTGCCAGCAGCTTATCCCCCCTCACCGGCTACACCTTC. Translating it yields CASSLSPLTGYTF.

V gene TRBV4-1 combines with J gene TRBJ1-5; 7 bases map to TRBD1. The CDR3 totals 13 residues. The germline gives CDR1 MGHRA, CDR2 YSYEKL. V lost 2 bases to trimming and J lost 7 bases; unmatched junction nucleotides: 2. The CDR3 nucleotides read TGCGCCAGCAGCCAAAACAGGGGCCAGCCCCAGCATTTT. This encodes CASSQNRGQPQHF.